The 12 T cell receptor beta chains presented below share a single source sample, sequenced in a study of T cells after yellow fever vaccination. Each CDR3 protein is one row after TCRdb ran MiXCR on the 5' RACE reads. Found here are 500,000 to 650,000 distinct CDR3 sequences, around 17% of them singletons; the top ten hold about 18%. The sequences come from PBMCs, collected 5 days after the first yellow fever vaccination. The receptors were gathered from a man between 18 and 29 years old who received the YFV17D yellow fever vaccine.

This clonotype appeared a few times. V usage is TRBV4-3 and J usage is TRBJ1-1; D is ambiguous. The germline CDR1 and CDR2 sequences are LGHNA and YSLEER. This CDR3 spans 13 amino acids. Between the trimmed V and J ends, which lost 0 bases and 3 bases, there was a span of 5 bases. This CDR3 is CASSQDWYTEAFF. The CDR3 nucleotides are TGCGCCAGCAGCCAAGACTGGTACACTGAAGCTTTCTTT.

This clonotype turned up a few times. The chain uses TRBV24-1 and TRBJ1-6; no definite D call. CDR1 is KGHDR, CDR2 SFDVKD, per germline. The CDR3 contains 16 residues. V lost 1 base and J 7 bases, leaving 13 bases between the germline ends. The CDR3 DNA reads TGTGCCACCAGTGATTTACGGCCCGGTGGGAATTCACCCCTCCACTTT. Protein sequence: CATSDLRPGGNSPLHF.

This clonotype was seen repeatedly, ten times or more. This chain joins TRBV7-2 and TRBJ1-6; D uncertain. This CDR3 spans 12 amino acids. Trimming shortened V by 5 bases and J by 5 bases, and 4 bases separated the two germline ends. Germline assignment: CDR1 SGHTA and CDR2 FQGNSA. In DNA, the CDR3 is TGTGCCAGCAGCCGGGATAATTCACCCCTCCACTTT. Amino acids: CASSRDNSPLHF. The variable domain in full, with the rest retrieved from reference TRBV7-2 and TRBJ1-6, is GAGVSQSPSNKVTEKGKDVELRCDPISGHTALYWYRQSLGQGLEFLIYFQGNSAPDKSGLPSDRFSAERTGGSVSTLTIQRTQQEDSAVYLCASSRDNSPLHFGNGTRLTVT.

This clonotype has a handful of counts. The chain carries TRBV29-1 and TRBJ2-6; D ambiguous. Trimming took 4 bases from V and 0 from J, leaving 4 bases between them. There are 13 residues in the CDR3. CDR1 SQVTM and CDR2 ANQGSEA come from the germline V gene. CDR3 bases: TGCAGCGTTGCACCCTCTGGGGCCAACGTCCTGACTTTC. It encodes CSVAPSGANVLTF.

The V call is TRBV10-2, the J call TRBJ2-7; 9 positions match TRBD2. This CDR3 is built from 15 residues. Losses at the gene ends were 8 bases for V and 3 bases for J; bases not matched to a gene: 11. The V gene's germline CDR1 is WSHSY and CDR2 SAAADI. This CDR3 is CASGTLAGENYEQYF. The DNA for the CDR3 is TGCGCCAGCGGAACCTTAGCGGGGGAGAACTACGAGCAGTACTTC.

The chain uses TRBV27 and TRBJ2-2; D is unclear. The CDR3 contains 13 residues. CDR1 is MNHEY, CDR2 SMNVEV, per germline (reference sequence). Trimming took off 6 bases at V and 8 bases at J, with 13 bases between the two ends. The CDR3 DNA sequence: TGTGCCAGCAGGGTCAAAGTGGTAGGGGAGCTGTTTTTT. Translation gives CASRVKVVGELFF.

In this sample, this clonotype turned up a few times. This chain connects TRBV6-5 to TRBJ2-2; D may be TRBD1 (5 bases). V was trimmed by 5 bases and J by 0 bases, leaving 10 bases between them. Germline CDR1 reads MNHEY; CDR2 reads SVGAGI. The CDR3 runs 15 residues. The CDR3, as DNA: TGTGCCAGCAGTGTATCGACAGCGAACACCGGGGAGCTGTTTTTT. Protein product: CASSVSTANTGELFF.

Many counts were recorded for this clonotype. V is TRBV5-1 and J is TRBJ2-2, with TRBD2 identical over 8 bases. V dropped 4 bases and J dropped 1; count of bases not matched to a gene: 3. The CDR3 extends over 15 amino acids. Germline values: CDR1 SGHRS, CDR2 YFSETQ. CDR3 sequence reads: CASSRSGVNTGELFF. CDR3 bases: TGCGCCAGCAGCCGTAGCGGGGTGAACACCGGGGAGCTGTTTTTT. Using reference TRBV5-1 and TRBJ2-2 for the parts outside the CDR3, the full variable domain is KAGVTQTPRYLIKTRGQQVTLSCSPISGHRSVSWYQQTPGQGLQFLFEYFSETQRNKGNFPGRFSGRQFSNSRSEMNVSTLELGDSALYLCASSRSGVNTGELFFGEGSRLTVL.

This clonotype turned up a few times. This chain joins TRBV5-1 and TRBJ2-3; D remains unclear. Trimming cost V 5 bases and J 4 bases, with 8 bases left between them. This CDR3 has 12 residues. CDR1 is SGHRS and CDR2 is YFSETQ in the germline V gene. The CDR3 nucleotides read TGCGCCAGCAGTGTTAGCCCAGATACGCAGTATTTT. Amino acid sequence: CASSVSPDTQYF.

This chain connects TRBV27 to TRBJ2-2, with D possibly matching TRBD1 (5 bases). The length of the CDR3 is 14 residues. Germline lookup yields CDR1 MNHEY and CDR2 SMNVEV (reference sequence). V was shortened by 3 bases and J by 3 bases, with 8 bases between the two germline ends. CDR3 in amino acids: CASSFSGHTGELFF. CDR3 coding DNA: TGTGCCAGCAGTTTTTCAGGGCACACCGGGGAGCTGTTTTTT.

This clonotype was detected a few times. J is TRBJ2-2 and V is TRBV5-1; 7 nucleotides align to TRBD2. Per the germline V gene, CDR1 is SGHRS and CDR2 is YFSETQ. The CDR3 runs 16 residues. Losses at the gene ends were 3 bases for V and 1 base for J; bases not matched to a gene: 6. The CDR3 bases are TGCGCCAGCAGCTCTAGACTAGCCGGGAACACCGGGGAGCTGTTTTTT. It encodes CASSSRLAGNTGELFF.

This clonotype has just a few counts. V and J are TRBV4-1 and TRBJ2-2, with a weak D call TRBD2 (6 bases). The CDR3 consists of 17 residues. Germline CDR1 reads MGHRA; CDR2 reads YSYEKL. V was cut by 1 base and J by 6 bases, with 18 bases left in between. The DNA of the CDR3 is TGCGCCAGCAGCCAAGGGAGGGGCTCGGGTCGTTCCGGGGAGCTGTTTTTT. Protein product: CASSQGRGSGRSGELFF.